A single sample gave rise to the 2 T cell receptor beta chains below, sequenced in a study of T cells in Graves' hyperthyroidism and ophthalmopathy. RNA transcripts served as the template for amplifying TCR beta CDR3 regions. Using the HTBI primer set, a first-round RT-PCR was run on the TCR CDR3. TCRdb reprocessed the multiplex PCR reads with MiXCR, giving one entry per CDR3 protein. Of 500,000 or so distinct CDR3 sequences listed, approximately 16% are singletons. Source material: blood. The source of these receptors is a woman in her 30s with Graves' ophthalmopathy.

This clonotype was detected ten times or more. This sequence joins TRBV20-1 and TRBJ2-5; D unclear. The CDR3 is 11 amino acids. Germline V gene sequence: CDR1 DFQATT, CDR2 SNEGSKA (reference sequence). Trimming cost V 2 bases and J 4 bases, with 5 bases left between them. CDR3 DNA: TGCAGTGCTAGACTCTTAGAGACCCAGTACTTC. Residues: CSARLLETQYF.

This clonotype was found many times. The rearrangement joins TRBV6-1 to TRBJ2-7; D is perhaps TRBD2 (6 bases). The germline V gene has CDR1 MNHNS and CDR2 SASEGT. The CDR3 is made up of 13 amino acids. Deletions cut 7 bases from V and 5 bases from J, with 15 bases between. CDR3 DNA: TGTGCCAGCACTACCCGGGGGTTTCACGAGCAGTACTTC. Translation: CASTTRGFHEQYF.